The clone carrying this T cell receptor (beta chain) was observed once. This sample is part of a study of blood T cell repertoires in COVID-19. Overall study: Samples representing acute and convalescent COVID-19 were sourced from the United States, Italy and Spain. T cells, B-cell-depleted T cells, or PBMCs provided the cDNA or gDNA that served as material.

Between the trimmed V and J ends, which lost 5 bases and 4 bases, there was a span of 11 bases. The V gene's germline CDR1 is LNHDA and CDR2 SQIVND (reference sequence). This CDR3 contains 13 residues. Per the original data handling: Researchers report that nucleated cell counts were estimated from reference gene primer amplification. The repertoire was sequenced with immunoSEQ multiplex PCR; TCRdb's copy has only in-frame clones and lacks some. The V and J calls and clone size are taken from that table; D and trimming were inferred from the DNA. The sample shows approximately 290,000 clones, roughly 91% of them seen only once.

This chain connects TRBV19 to TRBJ1-2; no clear D gene. Sequencing used peripheral blood. The origin of this receptor is a man aged 25-45 years with acute or convalescent COVID-19. The CDR3 spells CASSAQYFYGYTF. CDR3 bases: TGTGCCAGTAGTGCACAGTACTTCTATGGCTACACCTTC.